Detailed here is one T cell receptor beta chain. The data derive from a study of cytomegalovirus exposure and HLA in healthy donors. With 60 Vbeta and 13 Jbeta primers, the PCR was carried out. Clones were read by immunoSEQ multiplex PCR, and TCRdb kept only the in-frame ones, dropping some. The profile covers fewer than 150,000 clones, with 74% appearing a single time and 5.8% taken by the ten largest. The germline gives CDR1 MGHRA, CDR2 YSYEKL. This CDR3 has 15 residues. Germline trimming cut 2 bases from V and 4 bases from J; bases unmatched to any gene: 5. Sequenced: PBMCs. This chain joins TRBV4-1 and TRBJ1-5; TRBD1 matches 7 bases. The receptor was isolated from a woman aged 45-65 years in good health and CMV-seropositive. The CDR3 is CASSQTGEGNQPQHF. Written as DNA, the CDR3 is TGCGCCAGCAGCCAAACAGGGGAAGGGAATCAGCCCCAGCATTTT.